Sequencing of this TCR beta chain was carried out in a study of blood T cell repertoires in COVID-19. About the research overall: The United States, Italy and Spain supplied acute and convalescent COVID-19 samples.

In the original analysis: The assay estimated nucleated cells by amplifying reference gene primers. Clones were read by immunoSEQ multiplex PCR, and TCRdb kept only the in-frame ones, dropping some. That table gives V, J and clone size, and the DNA gave D and trimming. The sample has 250,000 to 300,000 clones, 75% to 90% seen once; the top ten hold approximately 2.2%. Germline V lookup: CDR1 MNHEY, CDR2 SVGAGI. With 4 bases clipped from V and 6 bases from J, the junction kept 6 bases outside the gene matches. The CDR3 runs 15 residues. This sequence was found in a man between 45 and 60 years old with acute or convalescent COVID-19. The material sequenced was peripheral blood. The chain recombines TRBV6-5 with TRBJ2-2; 9 positions match TRBD2. The CDR3 DNA follows: TGTGCCAGCAGTTGGGGACTAGCAGGGGCCGGGGAGCTGTTTTTT. It is translated as CASSWGLAGAGELFF.